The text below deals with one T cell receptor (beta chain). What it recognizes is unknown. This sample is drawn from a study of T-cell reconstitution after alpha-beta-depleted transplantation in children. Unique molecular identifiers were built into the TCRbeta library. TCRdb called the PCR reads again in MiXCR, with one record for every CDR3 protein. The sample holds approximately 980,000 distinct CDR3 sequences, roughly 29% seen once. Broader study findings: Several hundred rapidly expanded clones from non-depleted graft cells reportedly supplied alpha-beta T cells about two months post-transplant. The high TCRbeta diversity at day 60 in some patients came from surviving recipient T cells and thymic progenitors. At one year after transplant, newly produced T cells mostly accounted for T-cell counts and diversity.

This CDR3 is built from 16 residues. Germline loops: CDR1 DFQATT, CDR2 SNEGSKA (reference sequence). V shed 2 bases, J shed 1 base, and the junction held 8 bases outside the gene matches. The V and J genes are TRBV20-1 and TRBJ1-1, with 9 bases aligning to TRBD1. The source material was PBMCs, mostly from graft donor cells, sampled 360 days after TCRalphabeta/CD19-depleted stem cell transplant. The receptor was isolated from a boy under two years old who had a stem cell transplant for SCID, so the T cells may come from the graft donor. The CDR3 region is CSARITGGTPNTEAFF. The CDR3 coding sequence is TGCAGTGCTAGAATAACAGGGGGCACTCCGAACACTGAAGCTTTCTTT.